This passage covers 15 T cell receptor beta chains from one sample sequenced in a study of T-cell reconstitution after alpha-beta-depleted transplantation in children. Unique molecular identifiers tagged the TCRbeta library. Using its own MiXCR run on the PCR reads, TCRdb lists one record per CDR3 protein. The table has 500,000 to 600,000 distinct CDR3 sequences, more than 20% seen once. Sequences were derived from PBMCs, sampled before TCRalphabeta/CD19-depleted stem cell transplant. The receptors here all came from a boy under three years old with Wiskott-Aldrich syndrome, due to receive a stem cell transplant.

Points on this clonotype: An end of the junction does not agree with germline; a read error may underlie this. The rearrangement links TRBV28 to TRBJ2-2; possible D gene TRBD2, 6 bases. CDR3 length: 15 amino acids. From germline, CDR1 is MDHEN and CDR2 SYDVKM. This CDR3 reads CASRRRASEYGERFF. Here the CDR3 DNA reads TGTGCCAGCAGACGAAGGGCTAGCGAGTACGGGGAGCGGTTTTTT.

The V call is TRBV5-4, the J call TRBJ2-7; 14 nucleotides match TRBD2. This CDR3 spans 16 amino acids. Germline V lookup: CDR1 SGHNT, CDR2 YYREEE (reference sequence). V lost 4 bases, J lost 4 bases, and 7 bases stayed unmatched. CDR3 DNA: TGTGCCAGCAGCAGATGGGGACTAGCGGGAGCGTACGAGCAGTACTTC. This translates into CASSRWGLAGAYEQYF.

In its sample, this clonotype was seen a few times. CDR3 bases: TGCGCCAGCAGCTTGGGCATAGCGGGTAACCAAGAGACCCAGTACTTC. Protein product: CASSLGIAGNQETQYF. The chain joins TRBV5-1 to TRBJ2-5; TRBD2 agrees at 7 bases. The trim removed 0 bases at V and 0 bases at J, leaving 5 bases unmatched. The CDR3 consists of 16 residues. In germline, CDR1 is SGHRS, CDR2 YFSETQ.

This clonotype came up a few times. The chain combines TRBV5-1 with TRBJ2-7; 7 positions match TRBD2. Germline V CDR1 and CDR2: SGHRS, YFSETQ. J was trimmed by 5 bases and V by 0 bases; bases with no gene match: 5. CDR3 length: 14 residues. The CDR3 region has the DNA TGCGCCAGCAGCTTGGGGGCGGGAGATCACGAGCAGTACTTC. Protein sequence: CASSLGAGDHEQYF.

CDR3 coding DNA: TGCGCCAGCAGCTTGGGGACAGGGAAAAACACCGGGGAGCTGTTTTTT. Its protein product is CASSLGTGKNTGELFF. J is TRBJ2-2 and V is TRBV5-1, with 8 bases aligning to TRBD1. The germline CDR1 and CDR2 sequences are SGHRS and YFSETQ. After removal of 0 bases from V and 2 bases from J, the junction contained 3 bases not matched to a gene. CDR3 size: 16 residues.

In its sample, this clonotype was seen once. V usage is TRBV11-2 and J usage is TRBJ2-4, with 10 bases identical to TRBD2. The CDR3 spans 18 residues. The germline V gene has CDR1 SGHAT and CDR2 FQNNGV. V lost 2 bases and J lost 3; bases outside the gene matches: 10. The CDR3 DNA reads TGTGCCAGCAGCTTACATCTAGCGGGAGTGTATGGCAAAAACATTCAGTACTTC. Translated, it gives CASSLHLAGVYGKNIQYF.

This clonotype has a handful of counts. The chain uses TRBV19 and TRBJ2-7; D unclear. Germline values: CDR1 LNHDA, CDR2 SQIVND (reference sequence). V was trimmed by 7 bases and J by 2 bases, leaving 18 bases between them. The CDR3 covers 15 residues. The CDR3 sequence: CASKKALGRTYEQYF. Here the CDR3 DNA reads TGTGCCAGTAAAAAGGCCTTAGGGCGTACCTACGAGCAGTACTTC.

This clonotype has more than one count but fewer than ten. The chain is built from TRBV5-1 and TRBJ2-1, with unresolved D. This CDR3 has 13 residues. With 5 bases removed from V and 4 bases from J, the gap between germline ends came to 10 bases. In germline, CDR1 is SGHRS, CDR2 YFSETQ. Here the CDR3 DNA reads TGCGCCAGCAGGGGGAAGACGTACAATGAGCAGTTCTTC. Translation gives CASRGKTYNEQFF.

The chain's CDR3 is CASRGQGRTGELFF. In DNA form, the CDR3 reads TGCGCCAGCAGAGGACAGGGAAGAACCGGGGAGCTGTTTTTT. The rearrangement links TRBV5-1 to TRBJ2-2, with TRBD1 identical over 8 bases. V was clipped by 5 bases and J by 5 bases; unmatched bases: 5. The CDR3 loop spans 14 amino acids. Germline CDR1 reads SGHRS; CDR2 reads YFSETQ.

There are many counts of this clonotype. The V call is TRBV5-1, the J call TRBJ2-7; TRBD2 aligns across 12 bases. The CDR3 has 15 amino acids. The V and J ends lost 4 bases and 3 bases, in that order; junction bases with no gene match: 5. CDR1 is SGHRS and CDR2 is YFSETQ in the germline V gene. The CDR3 bases are TGCGCCAGCAGCCCCGGACTAGCGGGACTCTACGAGCAGTACTTC. It encodes CASSPGLAGLYEQYF.

The DNA for the CDR3 is TGCGCCAGCAGCCGCAAGGGGGATGGCGGGGAGCTGTTTTTT. This gives the protein CASSRKGDGGELFF. This chain joins TRBV4-1 and TRBJ2-2; possibly TRBD1 for D (6 bases). Trimming took 4 bases from V and 7 from J, leaving 13 bases between them. The germline V gene encodes CDR1 MGHRA and CDR2 YSYEKL. This CDR3 region has 14 residues.

This clonotype was detected a few times. The V call is TRBV20-1, the J call TRBJ1-2; D is unclear. The germline V gene has CDR1 DFQATT and CDR2 SNEGSKA (reference sequence). Trimming pared 2 bases from V and 6 bases from J, leaving 10 bases between. The CDR3 consists of 12 residues. The DNA of the CDR3 is TGCAGTGCTAGACTATGGGCTGATGGCTACACCTTC. Protein sequence: CSARLWADGYTF.

The sample holds a few counts of this clonotype. J is TRBJ2-3 and V is TRBV10-3; 10 nucleotides agree with TRBD1. The trim removed 4 bases at V and 2 bases at J, leaving 3 bases unmatched. The CDR3 extends over 15 amino acids. The V gene's germline CDR1 is ENHRY and CDR2 SYGVKD. CDR3 sequence (DNA): TGTGCCATCAGTGGACAGGGGGCGTCCACAGATACGCAGTATTTT. Protein sequence: CAISGQGASTDTQYF.

This clonotype occurred a few times. This sequence joins TRBV2 and TRBJ2-7, with a tentative D call TRBD1 (5 bases). The CDR3 is 14 amino acids. V gave up 6 bases and J gave up 5 bases, with 17 bases separating them. The germline V gene has CDR1 SNHLY and CDR2 FYNNEI. CDR3 sequence reads: CASRGWGFFDEQYF. The DNA of the CDR3 is TGTGCCAGCAGAGGCTGGGGCTTCTTCGACGAGCAGTACTTC.

Only a few counts were recorded for this clonotype. V is TRBV29-1 and J is TRBJ2-1, with D perhaps TRBD2 (5 bases). CDR3 length equals 14 residues. From germline, CDR1 is SQVTM and CDR2 ANQGSEA. The germline V and J ends were trimmed by 4 bases and 6 bases, with 16 bases remaining between them. The CDR3 loop is CSVVRSGRSNEQFF. CDR3 bases: TGCAGCGTTGTTAGAAGCGGTAGGTCCAATGAGCAGTTCTTC.